These 27 T cell receptor beta chains came from one sample sequenced in a study of T cell repertoires in cytomegalovirus infection. These receptors' targets are unknown. From the reads, TCRdb called clonotypes with MiXCR, one entry per CDR3 protein. The table shows about 360,000 distinct CDR3 sequences, with about 34% occurring only once. The material sequenced was cultured PBMCs, taken from culture after CMV antigen stimulation. The receptors come from a human donor in good health (CMV status not recorded). Some clones in this sample may be carry-over from other donors' samples.

The chain employs TRBV12-3 or TRBV12-4 and TRBJ1-2, with D tentatively TRBD1 (5 bases). The CDR3 contains 12 residues. Trimming took off 5 bases at V and 6 bases at J, with 10 bases between the two ends. The CDR3 DNA is TGTGCCAGCAGTGCAGGGCTTAATGGCTACACCTTC. Its translation is CASSAGLNGYTF.

Regarding this clonotype: A junction end diverges from the germline sequence, so it may reflect a read error. The rearrangement uses TRBV6-2 or TRBV6-3 and TRBJ1-1; no clear D. The CDR3 has 16 amino acids. Germline lookup yields CDR1 MNHEY and CDR2 SVGEGT. CDR3 region: CACSSGGSGSNPEAFF. CDR3 in DNA: TGTGCCTGCAGTTCCGGTGGATCGGGAAGCAATCCTGAAGCTTTCTTT.

The chain combines TRBV7-8 with TRBJ2-3; possibly TRBD2 for D (6 bases). This CDR3 has 14 amino acids. Deletions cut 5 bases from V and 0 bases from J, with 9 bases between. Germline V gene lookup returns CDR1 SGHVS and CDR2 FQNEAQ. The CDR3: CASSAGRSTDTQYF. The CDR3, as DNA: TGTGCCAGCAGCGCGGGACGGAGCACAGATACGCAGTATTTT.

V usage is TRBV10-3 and J usage is TRBJ1-4; 7 bases match TRBD1. The CDR3 consists of 16 residues. From germline, CDR1 is ENHRY and CDR2 SYGVKD. The V segment lost 0 bases and the J segment 8 bases; nucleotides outside the gene matches: 9. The CDR3 nucleotides read TGTGCCATCAGTGAGTCCCCCAGGGGGGGCCCGGAAAAACTGTTTTTT. Its protein product is CAISESPRGGPEKLFF.

The chain employs TRBV7-8 and TRBJ2-3; D is uncertain. The CDR3 totals 14 residues. The germline V and J ends were trimmed by 2 bases and 1 base, with 7 bases remaining between them. Germline V gene sequence: CDR1 SGHVS, CDR2 FQNEAQ. CDR3 nucleotide sequence: TGTGCCAGCAGCTTATCGAAGGGCACAGATACGCAGTATTTT. Translated, it gives CASSLSKGTDTQYF.

This clonotype was detected a few times. This chain uses TRBV4-2 with TRBJ1-6; 9 bases line up with TRBD1. The CDR3 loop spans 17 amino acids. V lost 0 bases, J lost 8 bases, and 8 bases stayed unmatched. Germline assignment: CDR1 LGHNA and CDR2 YNFKEQ. CDR3 region: CASSQDTGRTGDSPLHF. The DNA for the CDR3 is TGTGCCAGCAGCCAAGATACAGGGAGGACAGGGGATTCACCCCTCCACTTT.

This clonotype was seen once. This chain links TRBV3-1 with TRBJ2-4; TRBD1 aligns across 8 bases. The V gene's germline CDR1 is LGHDT and CDR2 YNNKEL (reference sequence). The CDR3 runs to 19 residues. Trimming took 1 base from V and 1 from J; bases not matched to a gene: 12. In DNA form, the CDR3 reads TGTGCCAGCAGCCAAGGGAGGCTGGACAGGGCCTGGGCCAAAAACATTCAGTACTTC. Its protein is CASSQGRLDRAWAKNIQYF.

V and J are TRBV27 and TRBJ1-5; 9 nucleotides agree with TRBD1. CDR1 and CDR2 from the germline V gene are MNHEY and SMNVEV (reference sequence). The CDR3 loop spans 18 amino acids. Trimming at V came to 4 bases and at J to 1 base, leaving 11 bases not matched to a gene. The CDR3 DNA follows: TGTGCCAGCAGTTCCCTAATAACAGGGGGCGGGAGCAATCAGCCCCAGCATTTT. Protein product: CASSSLITGGGSNQPQHF.

This clonotype appeared a few times. The chain combines TRBV7-2 with TRBJ2-7, with 9 bases identical to TRBD1. Trimming cost V 4 bases and J 2 bases; bases outside gene matches: 3. The V gene's germline CDR1 is SGHTA and CDR2 FQGNSA. The CDR3 covers 14 residues. The CDR3 DNA reads as TGTGCCAGCAGCTCTCGACAGGGGGCCTACGAGCAGTACTTC. Protein: CASSSRQGAYEQYF.

This clonotype was seen a few times. The chain recombines TRBV6-1 with TRBJ1-1; no reliable D call. Germline V CDR1 and CDR2: MNHNS, SASEGT. V gave up 6 bases and J gave up 1 base, with 9 bases separating them. The CDR3 runs 13 residues. CDR3 DNA: TGTGCCAGCAGGGAGTTGGCGAACACTGAAGCTTTCTTT. This translates into CASRELANTEAFF.

The V and J genes are TRBV7-8 and TRBJ2-3; no clear D gene. In germline, CDR1 is SGHVS, CDR2 FQNEAQ. Trimming pared 5 bases from V and 1 base from J, leaving 10 bases between. This CDR3 spans 14 amino acids. The CDR3 sequence is CASSPSQGTDTQYF. The CDR3 bases are TGTGCCAGCAGCCCATCCCAAGGCACAGATACGCAGTATTTT.

This clonotype was counted a few times. The chain links TRBV4-1 to TRBJ1-5, with TRBD1 matching over 10 bases. Germline loops: CDR1 MGHRA, CDR2 YSYEKL. Trimming cost V 4 bases and J 2 bases; bases outside gene matches: 5. The CDR3 runs 16 residues. CDR3 sequence reads: CASSPSGTGGNQPQHF. In DNA form, the CDR3 reads TGCGCCAGCAGCCCTTCGGGGACAGGGGGCAATCAGCCCCAGCATTTT.

Only a few counts were recorded for this clonotype. V and J are TRBV11-1 and TRBJ1-1; D is unclear. V lost 1 base to trimming and J lost 5 bases, with 14 bases between them. The CDR3 has 15 residues. Germline-derived CDR1 and CDR2 are SGHAT and FQDESV (reference sequence). The CDR3 DNA reads as TGTGCCAGCAGCTTAGAACGGGCCCGAGGAACTGAAGCTTTCTTT. The encoded protein is CASSLERARGTEAFF.

The chain links TRBV6-1 to TRBJ1-4; D gene uncertain. Germline loops: CDR1 MNHNS, CDR2 SASEGT. The V gene lost 0 bases and the J gene lost 5 bases, with 10 bases spanning the gap. There are 15 residues in the CDR3. CDR3 amino acids: CASSEAPVTNEKLFF. CDR3 coding DNA: TGTGCCAGCAGTGAAGCGCCCGTCACCAATGAAAAACTGTTTTTT.

The V call is TRBV3-1, the J call TRBJ2-2; D unresolved. V was shortened by 0 bases and J by 7 bases, with 9 bases between the two germline ends. CDR1 LGHDT and CDR2 YNNKEL come from the germline V gene (reference sequence). The CDR3 extends over 14 amino acids. CDR3 in DNA: TGTGCCAGCAGCCAAGAGCGGCAGAGCGGGGAGCTGTTTTTT. It is translated as CASSQERQSGELFF.

This clonotype was found a few times. The chain recombines TRBV11-2 with TRBJ2-1; no clear D gene. The CDR3 sequence is 13 residues long. In germline, CDR1 is SGHAT, CDR2 FQNNGV. V lost 5 bases, J lost 3 bases, and 8 bases lay in between. As DNA, the CDR3 is TGTGCCAGCAGCCTCCCTAACTACAATGAGCAGTTCTTC. The encoded protein is CASSLPNYNEQFF. Filled out from reference TRBV11-2 and TRBJ2-1, the complete variable domain reads EAGVAQSPRYKIIEKRQSVAFWCNPISGHATLYWYQQILGQGPKLLIQFQNNGVVDDSQLPKDRFSAERLKGVDSTLKIQPAKLEDSAVYLCASSLPNYNEQFFGPGTRLTVL.

The chain joins TRBV28 to TRBJ2-3; D unclear. The CDR3 runs to 14 residues. The germline CDR1 and CDR2 sequences are MDHEN and SYDVKM. Deletions cut 3 bases from V and 9 bases from J, with 16 bases between. The CDR3 DNA sequence: TGTGCCAGCAGTTTTCGGGTCTCTATAGGGACGCAGTATTTT. Protein: CASSFRVSIGTQYF.

J is TRBJ1-6 and V is TRBV4-1; 9 bases align to TRBD1. V was pared by 0 bases and J by 9 bases, with 9 bases of the junction left unmatched. CDR3 length: 17 residues. Looked up from germline, CDR1 is MGHRA and CDR2 is YSYEKL. The CDR3 is CASSQDVAGTGSSPLHF. The CDR3 DNA reads as TGCGCCAGCAGCCAAGACGTTGCCGGGACAGGGAGTTCACCCCTCCACTTT.

This clonotype was seen a few times. The chain links TRBV5-1 to TRBJ1-2; the match to TRBD1 covers 7 bases. The V gene's germline CDR1 is SGHRS and CDR2 YFSETQ. This CDR3 spans 15 amino acids. The junction had 10 bases not matched to a gene; V was cut back by 2 bases and J by 6 bases. CDR3 residues: CASSFAGTEGNGYTF. The CDR3 DNA reads as TGCGCCAGCAGCTTCGCCGGGACAGAAGGTAATGGCTACACCTTC.

A few counts support this clonotype. The rearrangement uses TRBV6-1 and TRBJ1-5; D gene uncertain. Germline V lookup: CDR1 MNHNS, CDR2 SASEGT. There are 14 residues in the CDR3. The V end was cut by 1 base, the J end by 9 bases, with 13 bases between. The CDR3 DNA is TGTGCCAGCAGTGAAGAGTTCGGACGGGGGCCCCAGCATTTT. Translated, it gives CASSEEFGRGPQHF.

The CDR3 DNA reads as TGCAGTGCTAGTAGGCCGAATGAGCAGTTCTTC. Translated, it gives CSASRPNEQFF. The chain recombines TRBV20-1 with TRBJ2-1, with unresolved D. Trimming removed 3 bases from V and 7 bases from J, with 7 bases in between. CDR1 and CDR2 from the germline V gene are DFQATT and SNEGSKA (reference sequence). The CDR3 loop spans 11 amino acids.

The chain couples TRBV28 to TRBJ2-7, with 7 bases fitting TRBD1. The germline CDR1 and CDR2 sequences are MDHEN and SYDVKM. This CDR3 spans 17 amino acids. V lost 4 bases and J lost 0; bases outside the gene matches: 12. The DNA of the CDR3 is TGTGCCAGCAGTTCGCGGCCGGGACAGCGTAGCTCCTACGAGCAGTACTTC. As protein: CASSSRPGQRSSYEQYF. Full variable domain (missing parts from reference TRBV28 and TRBJ2-7): DVKVTQSSRYLVKRTGEKVFLECVQDMDHENMFWYRQDPGLGLRLIYFSYDVKMKEKGDIPEGYSVSREKKERFSLILESASTNQTSMYLCASSSRPGQRSSYEQYFGPGTRLTVT.

This clonotype was recorded a few times. J is TRBJ2-1 and V is TRBV7-9; 8 bases line up with TRBD1. The germline V gene has CDR1 SEHNR and CDR2 FQNEAQ (reference sequence). V shed 5 bases and J 10 bases; nucleotides not matched to a gene: 13. The CDR3 contains 15 residues. DNA of the CDR3: TGTGCCAGCAGCCCCTGGACAGGGCCGAGGATAGAGCAGTTCTTC. Protein sequence: CASSPWTGPRIEQFF.

The chain employs TRBV7-3 and TRBJ2-7; tentatively, D is TRBD1 (6 bases). V was clipped by 1 base and J by 2 bases, with 12 bases between them. The V gene's germline CDR1 is SGHTA and CDR2 FQGTGA. This CDR3 is 15 amino acids long. The CDR3 reads CASSLMVGATYEQYF. The CDR3 bases are TGTGCCAGCAGCTTAATGGTGGGGGCCACCTACGAGCAGTACTTC.

This clonotype was counted ten times or more. This sequence joins TRBV6-5 and TRBJ1-3; D might be TRBD1 (6 bases). V lost 5 bases and J lost 0, with 17 bases in between. CDR1 and CDR2 from the germline V gene are MNHEY and SVGAGI. CDR3 length equals 17 residues. The CDR3, as DNA: TGTGCCAGCAGTCTTACTTCGGACAGTCACTCTGGAAACACCATATATTTT. Translating gives CASSLTSDSHSGNTIYF.

The chain employs TRBV28 and TRBJ2-1; D call uncertain. The CDR3 covers 13 residues. Germline CDR1 is MDHEN and CDR2 is SYDVKM. Trimming took off 6 bases at V and 5 bases at J, with 11 bases between the two ends. In DNA, the CDR3 is TGTGCCAGCAGCAAACTTAACGACAATGAGCAGTTCTTC. Translation gives CASSKLNDNEQFF. Supplemented by reference TRBV28 and TRBJ2-1, the full variable domain reads DVKVTQSSRYLVKRTGEKVFLECVQDMDHENMFWYRQDPGLGLRLIYFSYDVKMKEKGDIPEGYSVSREKKERFSLILESASTNQTSMYLCASSKLNDNEQFFGPGTRLTVL.

The chain is built from TRBV5-1 and TRBJ1-1; no definite D call. CDR3 length: 14 amino acids. Germline CDR1 SGHRS, CDR2 YFSETQ. V gave up 2 bases and J gave up 6 bases, with 14 bases separating them. The CDR3 coding sequence is TGCGCCAGCAGCTTATACCGTGGGGTCGCTGAAGCTTTCTTT. It yields the protein CASSLYRGVAEAFF. The full variable domain, in which reference TRBV5-1 and TRBJ1-1 provide the parts outside the CDR3, is KAGVTQTPRYLIKTRGQQVTLSCSPISGHRSVSWYQQTPGQGLQFLFEYFSETQRNKGNFPGRFSGRQFSNSRSEMNVSTLELGDSALYLCASSLYRGVAEAFFGQGTRLTVV.